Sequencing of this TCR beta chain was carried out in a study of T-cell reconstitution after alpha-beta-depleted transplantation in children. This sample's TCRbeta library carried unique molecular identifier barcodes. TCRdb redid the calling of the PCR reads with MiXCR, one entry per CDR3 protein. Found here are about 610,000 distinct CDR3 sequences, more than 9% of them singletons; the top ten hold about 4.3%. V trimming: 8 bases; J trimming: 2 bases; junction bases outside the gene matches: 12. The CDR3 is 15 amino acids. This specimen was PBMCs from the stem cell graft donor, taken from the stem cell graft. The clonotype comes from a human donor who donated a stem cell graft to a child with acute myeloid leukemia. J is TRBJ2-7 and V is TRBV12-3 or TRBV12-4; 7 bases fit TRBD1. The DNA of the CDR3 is TGTGCCAGCCCGGATGGACAGGCGAGGACCTACGAGCAGTACTTC. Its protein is CASPDGQARTYEQYF.